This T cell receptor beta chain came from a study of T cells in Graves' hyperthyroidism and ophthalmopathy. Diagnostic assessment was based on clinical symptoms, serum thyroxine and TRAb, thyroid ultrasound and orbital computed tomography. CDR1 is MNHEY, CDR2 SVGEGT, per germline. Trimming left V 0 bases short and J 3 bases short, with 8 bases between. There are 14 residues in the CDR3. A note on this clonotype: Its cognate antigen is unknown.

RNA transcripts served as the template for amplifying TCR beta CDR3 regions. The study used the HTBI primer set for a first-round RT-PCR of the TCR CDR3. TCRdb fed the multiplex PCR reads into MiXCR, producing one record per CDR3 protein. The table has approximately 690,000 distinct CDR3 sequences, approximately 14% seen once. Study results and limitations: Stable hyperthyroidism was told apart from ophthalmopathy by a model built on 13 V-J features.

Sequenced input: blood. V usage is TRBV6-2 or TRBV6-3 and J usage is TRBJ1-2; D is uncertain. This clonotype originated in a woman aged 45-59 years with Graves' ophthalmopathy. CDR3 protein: CASSYSTGYYGYTF. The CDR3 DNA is TGTGCCAGCAGTTACTCAACCGGATACTATGGCTACACCTTC.